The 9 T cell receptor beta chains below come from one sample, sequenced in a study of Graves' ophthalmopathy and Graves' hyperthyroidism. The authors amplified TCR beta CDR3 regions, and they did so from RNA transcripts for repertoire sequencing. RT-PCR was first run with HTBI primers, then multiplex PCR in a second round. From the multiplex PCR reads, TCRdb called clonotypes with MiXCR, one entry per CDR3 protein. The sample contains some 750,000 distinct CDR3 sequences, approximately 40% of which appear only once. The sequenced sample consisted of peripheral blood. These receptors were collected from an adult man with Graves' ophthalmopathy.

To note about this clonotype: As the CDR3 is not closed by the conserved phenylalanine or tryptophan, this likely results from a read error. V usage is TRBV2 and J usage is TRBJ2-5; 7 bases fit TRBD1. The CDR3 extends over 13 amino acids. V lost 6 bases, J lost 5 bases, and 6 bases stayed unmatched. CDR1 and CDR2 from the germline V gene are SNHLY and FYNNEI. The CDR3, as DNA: TGTGCCAGCAGCCTCAACAGGGGCGAGACCCAGTACATC. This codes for CASSLNRGETQYI.

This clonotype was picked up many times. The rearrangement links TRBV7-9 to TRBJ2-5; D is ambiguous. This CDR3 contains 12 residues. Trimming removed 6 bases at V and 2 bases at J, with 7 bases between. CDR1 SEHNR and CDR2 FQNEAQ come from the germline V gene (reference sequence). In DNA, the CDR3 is TGTGCCAGCAGAGGCAGTCAAGAGACCCAGTACTTC. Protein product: CASRGSQETQYF.

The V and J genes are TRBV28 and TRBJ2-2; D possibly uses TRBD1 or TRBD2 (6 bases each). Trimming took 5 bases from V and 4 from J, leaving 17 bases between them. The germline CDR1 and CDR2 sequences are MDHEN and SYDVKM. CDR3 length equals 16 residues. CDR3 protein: CASSPNGGHLTGELFF. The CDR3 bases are TGTGCCAGCAGTCCCAACGGGGGCCACCTCACCGGGGAGCTGTTTTTT.

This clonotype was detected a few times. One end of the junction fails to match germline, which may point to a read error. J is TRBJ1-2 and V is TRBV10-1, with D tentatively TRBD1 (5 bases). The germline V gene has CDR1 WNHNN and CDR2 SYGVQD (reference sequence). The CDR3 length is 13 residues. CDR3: CASSTTGGSGYTF. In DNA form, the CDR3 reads TGTGCCAGCTCAACAACAGGCGGCAGTGGCTACACCTTC.

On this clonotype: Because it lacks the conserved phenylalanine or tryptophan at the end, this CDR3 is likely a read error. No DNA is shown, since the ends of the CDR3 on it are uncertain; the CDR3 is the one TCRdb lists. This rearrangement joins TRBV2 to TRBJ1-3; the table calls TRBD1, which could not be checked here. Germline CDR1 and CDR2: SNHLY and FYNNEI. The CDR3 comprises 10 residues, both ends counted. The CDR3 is CASSVYRGVA.

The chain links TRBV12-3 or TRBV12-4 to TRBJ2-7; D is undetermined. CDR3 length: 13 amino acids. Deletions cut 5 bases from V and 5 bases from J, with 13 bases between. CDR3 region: CASSPGSSNEQYF. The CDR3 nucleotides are TGTGCCAGCAGTCCAGGATCATCTAACGAGCAGTACTTC.

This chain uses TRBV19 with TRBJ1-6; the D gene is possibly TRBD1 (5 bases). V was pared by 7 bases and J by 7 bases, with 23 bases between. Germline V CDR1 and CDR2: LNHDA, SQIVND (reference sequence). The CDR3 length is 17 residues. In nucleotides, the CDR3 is TGTGCCAGTACACAACTCGCGGTCGGGGCGCGAAATTCACCCCTCCACTTT. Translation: CASTQLAVGARNSPLHF.

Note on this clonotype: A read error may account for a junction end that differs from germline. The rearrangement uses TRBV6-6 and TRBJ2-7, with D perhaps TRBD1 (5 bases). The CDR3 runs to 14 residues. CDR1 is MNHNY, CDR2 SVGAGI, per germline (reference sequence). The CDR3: CASSYSRQSYGQYF. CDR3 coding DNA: TGTGCCAGCAGTTACTCGAGACAGTCCTACGGGCAGTACTTC.

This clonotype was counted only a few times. CDR3 sequence (DNA): TGTGCCAGCAGTCCGAATGCCGGGGAGCTGTTTTTT. Translating gives CASSPNAGELFF. The rearrangement uses TRBV25-1 and TRBJ2-2; D is uncertain. The V gene's germline CDR1 is MGHDK and CDR2 SYGVNS. V lost 5 bases, J lost 6 bases, and 7 bases lay in between. The CDR3 consists of 12 residues.